The clone carrying this T cell receptor (beta chain) was recorded a few times. These data come from a study of response to subunit inactivated influenza vaccine. Using its own MiXCR run on the RT-PCR reads, TCRdb lists one record per CDR3 protein. The table has about 570,000 distinct CDR3 sequences, 11% seen once. Trimming took off 0 bases at V and 7 bases at J, with 13 bases between the two ends. This CDR3 has 15 amino acids. Looked up from germline, CDR1 is LGHNA and CDR2 is YSLEER. The same data also went into a second study, on T cells expressing NK-cell markers. This second study says: The authors made TCR beta cDNA libraries by 5'RACE template switching. This switching added a universal primer site and UMIs. Investigators obtained TCR beta repertoires from sorted CD3+CD56+NKG2C+, CD3+CD56+NKG2C- and CD3+CD56-NKG2C+ T cells. One observes that, in a few donors, these clonotypes were also the leading ones within the CD3+CD56-NKG2C+ fraction.

This sequence originates from a man aged 50 to 60 who received an inactivated influenza vaccine. The source was PBMCs from blood, collected on the day of vaccination. V is TRBV4-3 and J is TRBJ1-5; possible D gene TRBD1, 5 bases. The CDR3 DNA reads TGCGCCAGCAGCCAAGATCGGGGAAGGGACCAGCCCCAGCATTTT. This codes for CASSQDRGRDQPQHF.